One T cell receptor beta chain is described in this entry. Authors' analysis steps: For nucleated cells, counts were estimated from reference gene primer amplification. Sequencing was performed with immunoSEQ multiplex PCR; in TCRdb, only in-frame clones are kept and a portion is missing. V and J calls plus clone size are reproduced from that table; the DNA served to infer D and trimming. The sample has approximately 200,000 clones, less than 80% seen once. This CDR3 is 14 amino acids long. CDR1 is LGHDT and CDR2 is YNNKEL in the germline V gene (reference sequence). The V end was cut by 5 bases, the J end by 10 bases, with 18 bases between. The sample is drawn from a study of blood T cell repertoires in COVID-19. Whole-study context: Italy, Spain and the United States were the sources of the convalescent and acute COVID-19 samples. The cDNA or gDNA used as material had been derived from T cells, B-cell-depleted T cells, or PBMCs.

Sequencing was done on a sample of peripheral blood. This clonotype originated in a woman aged 50 to 60 with acute or convalescent COVID-19. V is TRBV3-1 (or the pseudogene TRBV3-2) and J is TRBJ2-1, with a tentative D call TRBD2 (5 bases). The CDR3 sequence is CASSRVKVRGEQFF. The CDR3 bases are TGTGCCAGCAGCAGAGTCAAGGTTCGAGGGGAGCAGTTCTTC.